This T cell receptor beta chain emerged from a study of OX40 agonist ivuxolimab in advanced cancers. Overall study: At doses from 0.01 to 10 mg/kg, patients were given intravenous ivuxolimab every 2 weeks.

Clones were read by immunoSEQ multiplex PCR, and TCRdb kept only the in-frame ones, dropping some. The table has 89,000 or so clones, about 90% seen once. Trimming cost V 6 bases and J 4 bases, with 10 bases left between them. CDR3 size: 12 residues. Germline V lookup: CDR1 SQVTM, CDR2 ANQGSEA. This clone was observed a few times. Patients were excluded for autoimmune disease history or systemic immunosuppression. Sequenced here: CD4+ or CD8+ T cells sorted from blood, sampled in a trial of the OX40 agonist ivuxolimab. This sequence joins TRBV29-1 and TRBJ1-5; the D is unclear. The origin of this receptor is an adult with an advanced solid tumor such as melanoma, head and neck, liver or kidney cancer. This CDR3 reads CSVVDGNQPQHF. The CDR3 coding sequence is TGCAGCGTGGTAGACGGAAATCAGCCCCAGCATTTT.